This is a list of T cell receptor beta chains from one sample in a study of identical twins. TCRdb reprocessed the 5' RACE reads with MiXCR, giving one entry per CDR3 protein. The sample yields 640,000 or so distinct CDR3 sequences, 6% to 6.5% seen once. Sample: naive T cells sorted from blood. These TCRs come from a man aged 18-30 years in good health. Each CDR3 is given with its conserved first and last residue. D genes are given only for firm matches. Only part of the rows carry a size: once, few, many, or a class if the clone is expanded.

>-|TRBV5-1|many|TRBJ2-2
CASSPAPGTGELFF
TGCGCCAGCAGCCCAGCCCCGGGAACCGGGGAGCTGTTTTTT
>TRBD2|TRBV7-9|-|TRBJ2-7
CASSRISGLPREQYF
TGTGCCAGCAGCCGGATTAGCGGGCTCCCTCGGGAGCAGTACTTC
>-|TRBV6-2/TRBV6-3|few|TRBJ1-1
CASSNTRTVNTEAFF
TGTGCCAGCAGCAACACCCGGACGGTGAACACTGAAGCTTTCTTT
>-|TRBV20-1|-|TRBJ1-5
CSARGGDGSYSNQPQHF
TGCAGTGCTAGAGGTGGCGACGGGTCCTATAGCAATCAGCCCCAGCATTTT
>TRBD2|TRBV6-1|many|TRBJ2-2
CASSPWGGSPGELFF
TGTGCCAGCAGCCCTTGGGGCGGGAGTCCCGGGGAGCTGTTTTTT
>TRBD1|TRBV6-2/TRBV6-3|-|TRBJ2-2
CASQGQDPTGELFF
TGTGCCAGCCAAGGACAGGACCCCACCGGGGAGCTGTTTTTT
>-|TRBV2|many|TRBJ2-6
CASRGVSGANVLTF
TGTGCCAGCAGGGGGGTCTCTGGGGCCAACGTCCTGACTTTC
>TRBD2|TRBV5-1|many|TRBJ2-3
CASSLASGPDTQYF
TGCGCCAGCAGCTTGGCTAGCGGCCCAGATACGCAGTATTTT
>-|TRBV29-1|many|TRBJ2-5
CSVHREETQYF
TGCAGCGTCCACAGGGAGGAGACCCAGTACTTC
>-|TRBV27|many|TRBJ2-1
CASSLRTTYNEQFF
TGTGCCAGCAGTTTAAGGACTACGTACAATGAGCAGTTCTTC
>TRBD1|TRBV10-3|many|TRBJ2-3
CAIRTGVADTQYF
TGTGCCATCAGGACAGGGGTTGCAGATACGCAGTATTTT
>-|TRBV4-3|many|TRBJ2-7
CASSDGPSLHYEQYF
TGCGCCAGCAGCGACGGACCTAGTTTACACTACGAGCAGTACTTC
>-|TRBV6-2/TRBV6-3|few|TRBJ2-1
CASSYKESSYNEQFF
TGTGCCAGCAGTTACAAGGAGAGCTCCTACAATGAGCAGTTCTTC
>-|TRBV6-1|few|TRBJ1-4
CASGDGLLFF
TGTGCCTCCGGGGACGGTTTACTGTTTTTT
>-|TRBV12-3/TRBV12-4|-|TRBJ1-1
CASSLESLHPPNTEAFF
TGTGCCAGCAGTTTAGAGTCGCTACACCCACCGAACACTGAAGCTTTCTTT
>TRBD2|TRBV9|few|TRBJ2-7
CASSGTSGAYEQYF
TGTGCCAGCAGTGGGACTAGCGGAGCTTACGAGCAGTACTTC
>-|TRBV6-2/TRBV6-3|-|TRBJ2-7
CASSVQGLVYEQYF
TGTGCCAGCAGTGTACAGGGATTAGTGTACGAGCAGTACTTC
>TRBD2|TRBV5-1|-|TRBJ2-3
CASSLDLAGVQDTQYF
TGCGCCAGCAGCTTGGATCTAGCGGGAGTTCAAGATACGCAGTATTTT
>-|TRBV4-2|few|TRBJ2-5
CASSQYDLETQYF
TGTGCCAGCAGCCAGTATGACCTGGAGACCCAGTACTTC
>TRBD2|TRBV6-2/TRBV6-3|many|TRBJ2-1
CASSYKTSGRKNEQFF
TGTGCCAGCAGTTACAAAACTAGCGGGAGGAAGAATGAGCAGTTCTTC
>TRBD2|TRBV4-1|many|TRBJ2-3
CASSQELAGGTDTQYF
TGCGCCAGCAGCCAAGAATTAGCGGGAGGGACAGATACGCAGTATTTT
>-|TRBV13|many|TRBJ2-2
CASRTAESYTGELFF
TGTGCCAGCCGGACAGCCGAAAGCTACACCGGGGAGCTGTTTTTT
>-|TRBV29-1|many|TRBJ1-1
CSVAVAGPSGAFF
TGCAGCGTTGCAGTGGCGGGGCCCTCGGGAGCTTTCTTT
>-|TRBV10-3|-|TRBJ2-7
CAISESIREQYF
TGTGCCATCAGTGAGTCGATAAGAGAGCAGTACTTC
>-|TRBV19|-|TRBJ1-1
CASRTGLENTEAFF
TGTGCCAGTAGGACCGGACTGGAGAACACTGAAGCTTTCTTT
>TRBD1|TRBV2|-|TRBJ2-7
CASSEGTGGTYEQYF
TGTGCCAGCAGTGAAGGGACAGGGGGCACCTACGAGCAGTACTTC
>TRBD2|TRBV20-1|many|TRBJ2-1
CSARTSGNYNEQFF
TGCAGTGCTCGTACTAGCGGGAATTACAATGAGCAGTTCTTC
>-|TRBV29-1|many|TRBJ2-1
CSAEPPLTRPDEQFF
TGCAGCGCAGAACCACCCTTGACTAGACCCGATGAGCAGTTCTTC